The present T cell receptor beta chain was sequenced within a study of blood T cell repertoires in COVID-19. Study-level background: Sources were T cells, B-cell-depleted T cells, or PBMCs; the material itself was cDNA or gDNA.

Original methodology: Amplifying reference gene primers gave estimates of nucleated cell counts. Produced via immunoSEQ multiplex PCR; TCRdb's table is partial and in-frame only. V and J calls plus clone size are reproduced from that table; the DNA served to infer D and trimming. The sample lists about 81,000 clones, roughly 90% occurring once. The CDR3 length is 15 residues. The V end lost 6 bases, the J end lost 4 bases, and 19 bases lay between the germline ends. The germline V gene encodes CDR1 SGHDT and CDR2 YYEEEE. What was sequenced was peripheral blood. This sequence was found in a man between 65 and 80 years old with active or convalescent COVID-19. V is TRBV5-6 and J is TRBJ1-2; D is possibly TRBD1 (5 bases). The CDR3 region is CASNTAGTQFYGYTF. As DNA, the CDR3 is TGTGCCAGCAATACTGCCGGGACTCAGTTCTATGGCTACACCTTC.